The rows below give T cell receptor beta chains drawn from one sample of a study of human T cells and chemical hapten exposure. TCRdb re-called the RACE reads with MiXCR, one entry per CDR3 protein. This sample has under 90,000 distinct CDR3 sequences, with over 8.5% found just once. The source material was whole blood. These receptors were obtained from a male donor in good health. Some clones in this sample may be carry-over from other donors' samples. The CDR3 runs from the conserved cysteine through the conserved F or W.

V gene | CDR3 protein
TRBV20-1 | CSARRAGGPSDTQYF
TRBV5-5 | CASRLPGRDNSPLHF
TRBV6-5 | CASSYQEGGQNEQYF
TRBV5-1 | CASSRGTGAAYEQYF
TRBV5-6 | CASSFSGLDTEAFF
TRBV9 | CASSAQDGTNEKLFF
TRBV18 | CASSPSGGLYGYTF
TRBV29-1 | CSVADQGRSYEQYF
TRBV19 | CASSIARGNEAFF
TRBV7-9 | CASSSSVQFYEQYF
TRBV7-9 | CASSLDSDNQPQHF
TRBV12-3/TRBV12-4 | CASSFGTGVANTEAFF
TRBV5-1 | CASSLEAGQGSHEQYF
TRBV27 | CASSLSVDTDTQYF
TRBV5-4 | CASRKPQEMGTEAFF
TRBV28 | CASSFQADGYTF
TRBV9 | CASSGRDTSTDTQYF
TRBV2 | CASSGPGQGTRLNSPLHF
TRBV5-1 | CASSLFTSGNTDTQYF
TRBV3-1 | CASSPWTDLSEQYF
TRBV16 | CASTIGQGRTGELFF
TRBV3-1 | CASSQDSRPRGTEAFF
TRBV7-9 | CASSLEGQASNTEAFF
TRBV20-1 | CSAAGTRENTEAFF
TRBV7-9 | CASSPPGEGGADEQYF
TRBV5-6 | CASSLIRQYNSPLHF
TRBV12-3/TRBV12-4 | CASSLTTGLAVSTDTQYF
TRBV5-1 | CASSFEQIYGYTF
TRBV6-6 | CASSPLGERYEQYF
TRBV7-9 | CASSPGTSGRSGELFF
TRBV10-3 | CAINTGLGINEQFF
TRBV7-9 | CASNNRDRGQPNEKLFF
TRBV5-1 | CASSLTSRGGSPVEQYF
TRBV7-9 | CASSLVGSHNEQFF
TRBV6-5 | CASSYEGARYGYTF
TRBV7-8 | CASSLGWDSSYEQYF
TRBV20-1 | CSAARTGSYEQYF
TRBV6-2/TRBV6-3 | CASKQGSYNSPLHF
TRBV10-3 | CAISELGGSNQPQHF
TRBV14 | CASSRGLAVTGELFF
TRBV14 | CASSQDLRNRHFAGNTIYF
TRBV29-1 | CSVEDGGTSGKGTYEQYF
TRBV2 | CASSDADFPTYEQYF
TRBV9 | CASSGDPREERQETQYF
TRBV27 | CASRVRDRYTDTQYF
TRBV7-2 | CASSLEVGFAYEQYF
TRBV4-3 | CASSQDLAGQETQYF
TRBV5-1 | CASSPPIAGGTDTQYF
TRBV6-2/TRBV6-3 | CASSYRGQGVDTQYF
TRBV2 | CASRSHRGKSNQPQHF
TRBV20-1 | CSGMTSGEEDTQYF
TRBV2 | CASSDGAISYEQYF
TRBV12-3/TRBV12-4 | CASSRLTGNTEAFF
TRBV20-1 | CSARGRLNTEAFF
TRBV12-3/TRBV12-4 | CASSPGTGVEDTQYF
TRBV20-1 | CSARDEGIHEQYF
TRBV20-1 | CSAQTRTGPNTIYF
TRBV20-1 | CSARHRGNTDTQYF